These T cell receptor beta chains were read from a single sample in a study of T cell repertoires in cytomegalovirus infection. Their specific antigens are unknown. TCRdb processed the reads anew with MiXCR; each CDR3 protein has one entry. The profile shows about 60,000 distinct CDR3 sequences, around 20% of them singletons. The source material was CD8+ T cells from cultured PBMCs, sampled from culture after CMV antigen stimulation. These receptors were collected from a human donor in good health (CMV status not recorded). Some clones in this sample may be carry-over from other donors' samples. The CDR3 runs from the conserved cysteine through the conserved F or W. The D gene is left open where the match is weak. Clone sizes are given selectively: once, few, many, or a class where the clone is expanded.

d_call	clone_size	v_call	j_call	cdr3_aa	cdr3_nt
NA	few	TRBV5-6	TRBJ2-7	CASNKGVAEARYYEQYF	TGTGCCAGCAATAAGGGGGTCGCGGAGGCTAGATACTACGAGCAGTACTTC
TRBD1	NA	TRBV12-3/TRBV12-4	TRBJ1-5	CASSVTVDRAQPQHF	TGTGCCAGCAGTGTGACCGTGGACAGGGCTCAGCCCCAGCATTTT
NA	NA	TRBV12-1	TRBJ1-1	CASSEFGQANTEAFF	TGTGCCAGCAGCGAGTTTGGACAGGCGAACACTGAAGCTTTCTTT
NA	few	TRBV28	TRBJ2-7	CASSEDRTASYEQYF	TGTGCCAGCTCCGAGGATAGGACAGCAAGCTACGAGCAGTACTTC
NA	few	TRBV7-8	TRBJ1-1	CASTENTEAFF	TGTGCCAGCACGGAGAACACTGAAGCTTTCTTT
NA	few	TRBV5-6	TRBJ2-1	CASTPRGRPYNEQFF	TGTGCCAGCACCCCACGGGGGCGCCCCTACAATGAGCAGTTCTTC
NA	many	TRBV4-1	TRBJ1-1	CASSQERGKEAFF	TGCGCCAGCAGCCAAGAGCGCGGGAAAGAAGCTTTCTTT
NA	many	TRBV7-8	TRBJ2-5	CASSPPRFERWETQYF	TGTGCCAGCAGCCCCCCCCGCTTCGAAAGGTGGGAGACCCAGTACTTC
NA	NA	TRBV19	TRBJ2-1	CASSLGHNPYNEQFF	TGTGCCAGTAGCCTGGGACACAACCCTTACAATGAGCAGTTCTTC
NA	NA	TRBV7-9	TRBJ1-2	CASSGGFSGYTF	TGTGCCAGCAGCGGGGGCTTCTCTGGCTACACCTTC
TRBD1	few	TRBV7-2	TRBJ1-1	CASSLLQGAGSEAFF	TGTGCCAGCAGCCTTCTACAGGGGGCAGGGTCTGAAGCTTTCTTT
TRBD2	few	TRBV12-3/TRBV12-4	TRBJ2-1	CASSGESGSNNEQFF	TGTGCCAGCAGTGGTGAGAGCGGGAGTAACAATGAGCAGTTCTTC
TRBD1	NA	TRBV6-5	TRBJ1-4	CASSYSRGQGEKLFF	TGTGCCAGCAGTTACTCGAGGGGGCAGGGTGAAAAACTGTTTTTT
TRBD2	few	TRBV20-1	TRBJ2-1	CSAKGTSKHEQFF	TGCAGTGCCAAAGGGACTAGTAAACATGAGCAGTTCTTC
NA	NA	TRBV7-2	TRBJ1-1	CASSFSRDVNTEAFF	TGTGCCAGCAGCTTCTCCCGGGACGTGAACACTGAAGCTTTCTTT
NA	many	TRBV28	TRBJ1-1	CASSSPNKGNTEAFF	TGTGCCAGCAGTTCCCCCAATAAGGGAAACACTGAAGCTTTCTTT
NA	few	TRBV7-9	TRBJ1-1	CASSPGPRNTEAFF	TGTGCCAGCAGCCCCGGGCCCCGGAACACTGAAGCTTTCTTT
NA	few	TRBV28	TRBJ2-1	CASRTRTWGLTVQFF	TGTGCCAGCAGGACAAGAACCTGGGGGCTTACCGTGCAGTTCTTC
TRBD2	NA	TRBV7-2	TRBJ2-5	CASSFSGGNFQETQYF	TGTGCCAGCAGCTTTAGCGGGGGGAACTTCCAAGAGACCCAGTACTTC
NA	few	TRBV7-9	TRBJ1-5	CASRNDDQPQHF	TGTGCCAGCAGAAACGACGATCAGCCCCAGCATTTT
TRBD1	NA	TRBV27	TRBJ1-1	CASSSWSGGAGEAFF	TGTGCCAGCAGTTCCTGGTCAGGGGGCGCGGGAGAAGCTTTCTTT
NA	NA	TRBV15	TRBJ1-2	CATSGWTLSGHGYTF	TGTGCCACCAGCGGATGGACACTCTCCGGTCATGGCTACACCTTC
TRBD1	NA	TRBV2	TRBJ1-1	CASSGLRDRAFGFF	TGTGCCAGCAGTGGGCTCCGGGACAGGGCGTTTGGATTCTTT
NA	NA	TRBV6-5	TRBJ2-1	CASSYTGNSYNEQFF	TGTGCCAGCAGTTACACGGGAAACTCCTACAATGAGCAGTTCTTC
NA	few	TRBV7-6	TRBJ2-3	CASRSREQPSTDTQYF	TGTGCCAGCAGAAGTCGGGAACAGCCTAGCACAGATACGCAGTATTTT
NA	few	TRBV4-3	TRBJ2-7	CASSQGTASYEQYF	TGCGCCAGCAGCCAAGGGACGGCTTCCTACGAGCAGTACTTC
TRBD2	NA	TRBV6-6	TRBJ2-7	CASSLTSGFTYEQYF	TGTGCCAGCAGTTTAACTAGCGGGTTTACCTACGAGCAGTACTTC
NA	few	TRBV7-6	TRBJ2-3	CASSPLQGGVGTDTQYF	TGTGCCAGCAGCCCACTACAGGGAGGGGTAGGCACAGATACGCAGTATTTT
TRBD2	few	TRBV5-1	TRBJ2-4	CASSLRTSGGVAKNIQYF	TGCGCCAGCAGCTTACGGACTAGCGGGGGGGTAGCCAAAAACATTCAGTACTTC
TRBD2	many	TRBV9	TRBJ2-1	CASSLRLAGGNNEQFF	TGTGCCAGCAGCCTGAGACTAGCGGGGGGGAACAATGAGCAGTTCTTC
TRBD1	NA	TRBV7-8	TRBJ2-7	CASSPRQGLSYEQYF	TGTGCCAGCAGCCCAAGACAGGGGCTCTCCTACGAGCAGTACTTC
NA	many	TRBV9	TRBJ2-6	CASSALLSSGANVLTF	TGTGCCAGCAGCGCCCTACTCAGCTCTGGGGCCAACGTCCTGACTTTC
NA	NA	TRBV6-2/TRBV6-3	TRBJ2-1	CASSYETYNEQFF	TGTGCCAGCAGTTACGAGACCTACAATGAGCAGTTCTTC
NA	NA	TRBV7-6	TRBJ2-4	CASSSDRNIQYF	TGTGCCAGCAGCTCAGACAGAAACATTCAGTACTTC
NA	few	TRBV9	TRBJ1-5	CASSVDGNSNQPQHF	TGTGCCAGCAGCGTAGACGGAAATAGCAATCAGCCCCAGCATTTT
NA	many	TRBV13	TRBJ2-3	CASSSNLALGDTQYF	TGTGCCAGCAGCTCGAACCTAGCGTTAGGGGATACGCAGTATTTT
TRBD2	few	TRBV7-3	TRBJ2-7	CASSLTGLAGTYEQYF	TGTGCCAGCAGCTTAACGGGCCTAGCGGGGACCTACGAGCAGTACTTC
TRBD2	few	TRBV6-4	TRBJ2-1	CASSELAGGYNEQFF	TGTGCCAGCAGTGAACTAGCGGGGGGTTACAATGAGCAGTTCTTC
NA	few	TRBV12-3/TRBV12-4	TRBJ2-1	CASSNPGSGTYNEQFF	TGTGCCAGCAGCAACCCGGGTAGCGGAACCTACAATGAGCAGTTCTTC
NA	few	TRBV7-9	TRBJ2-5	CASSFRDWDQETQYF	TGTGCCAGCAGCTTCCGGGACTGGGACCAAGAGACCCAGTACTTC
NA	few	TRBV4-1	TRBJ2-1	CASSQGSASYNEQFF	TGTGCCAGCAGCCAAGGGTCGGCCTCCTACAATGAGCAGTTCTTC
TRBD2	NA	TRBV7-1	TRBJ2-3	CASSPPRGLAGDSTDTQYF	TGTGCCAGCAGCCCGCCCAGGGGACTAGCGGGGGATTCCACAGATACGCAGTATTTT
NA	NA	TRBV20-1	TRBJ2-1	CSARDAQGGSSYNEQFF	TGCAGTGCTAGAGATGCTCAGGGGGGTAGCTCCTACAATGAGCAGTTCTTC
TRBD2	NA	TRBV7-6	TRBJ2-2	CASQDSGRTGELFF	TGTGCCAGCCAGGATAGCGGGAGGACCGGGGAGCTGTTTTTT
NA	many	TRBV5-6	TRBJ2-2	CASSLESYTGELFF	TGTGCCAGCAGCTTAGAGAGCTACACCGGGGAGCTGTTTTTT
NA	NA	TRBV20-1	TRBJ1-3	CSARTESGNTIYF	TGCAGTGCTAGAACGGAATCTGGAAACACCATATATTTT
TRBD1	NA	TRBV7-9	TRBJ2-7	CASTLGAQGVRYEQYF	TGTGCCAGCACGCTAGGGGCGCAGGGGGTAAGGTACGAGCAGTACTTC
NA	NA	TRBV19	TRBJ2-1	CASSHGLSASYNEQFF	TGTGCCAGTAGTCACGGACTATCCGCTTCCTACAATGAGCAGTTCTTC
TRBD1	many	TRBV27	TRBJ1-1	CASGTGGGTEAFF	TGTGCCAGCGGGACAGGGGGGGGCACTGAAGCTTTCTTT
TRBD2	few	TRBV7-9	TRBJ2-1	CASSLPGLANEQFF	TGTGCCAGCAGCCTCCCCGGACTAGCAAATGAGCAGTTCTTC
NA	NA	TRBV15	TRBJ2-7	CATSRARGAHEQYF	TGTGCCACCAGCAGAGCCAGGGGGGCTCACGAGCAGTACTTC
NA	many	TRBV25-1	TRBJ1-2	CASRGAIGYGYTF	TGTGCCAGCAGGGGAGCGATCGGCTATGGCTACACCTTC
TRBD2	many	TRBV7-2	TRBJ2-1	CASSPAGKYNEQFF	TGTGCCAGCAGCCCAGCGGGGAAATACAATGAGCAGTTCTTC
NA	few	TRBV28	TRBJ1-4	CASTERGRTNEKLFF	TGTGCCAGCACCGAACGAGGCCGTACTAATGAAAAACTGTTTTTT
NA	few	TRBV6-5	TRBJ2-5	CASSGLEETQYF	TGTGCCAGCAGTGGACTGGAGGAGACCCAGTACTTC
NA	few	TRBV5-6	TRBJ1-3	CVSSLVGLQGNTIYF	TGTGTCAGCAGCTTGGTCGGACTGCAGGGAAACACCATATATTTT
NA	NA	TRBV19	TRBJ2-7	CASSTSPRSEQYF	TGTGCCAGTAGTACCTCACCCCGCAGCGAGCAGTACTTC